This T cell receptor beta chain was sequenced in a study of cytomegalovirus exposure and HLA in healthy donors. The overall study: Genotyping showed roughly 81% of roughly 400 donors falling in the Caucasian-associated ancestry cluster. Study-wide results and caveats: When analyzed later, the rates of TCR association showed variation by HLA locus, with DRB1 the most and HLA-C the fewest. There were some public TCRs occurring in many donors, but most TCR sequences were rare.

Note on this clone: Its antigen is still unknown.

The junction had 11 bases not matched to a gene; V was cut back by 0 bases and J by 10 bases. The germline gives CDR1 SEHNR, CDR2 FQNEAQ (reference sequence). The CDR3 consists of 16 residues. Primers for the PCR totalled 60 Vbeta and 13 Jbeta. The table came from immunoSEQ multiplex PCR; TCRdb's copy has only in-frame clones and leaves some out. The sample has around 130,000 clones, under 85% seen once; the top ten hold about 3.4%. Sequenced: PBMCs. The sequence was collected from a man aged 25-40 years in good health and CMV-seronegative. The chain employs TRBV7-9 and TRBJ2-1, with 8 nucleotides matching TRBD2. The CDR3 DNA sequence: TGTGCCAGCAGCTTAGCGCAGACGGGGGGGCCCACGGAGCAGTTCTTC. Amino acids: CASSLAQTGGPTEQFF.